One TCR beta chain is described in this entry. The data belong to a study of blood T cell repertoires in COVID-19. Study-wide background: T cells, B-cell-depleted T cells, or PBMCs supplied cDNA or gDNA.

As originally analysed: Estimation of nucleated cell counts relied on the amplification of reference gene primers. Some clones are missing from TCRdb's copy, which holds only in-frame ones; the method was immunoSEQ multiplex PCR. V and J calls and clone size are as listed in that table; D and trimming were resolved from the DNA. The sample has tens of thousands of clones, 80% to 95% seen once. The CDR3 consists of 20 residues. V lost 5 bases, J lost 0 bases, and 15 bases stayed unmatched. Germline values: CDR1 KGHDR, CDR2 SFDVKD. V and J are TRBV24-1 and TRBJ1-5; 10 positions agree with TRBD1. The sequenced sample consisted of peripheral blood. This clonotype was obtained from a human donor in a cohort sampled during active COVID-19. The CDR3 loop reads CATSAGPGQGRPYSNQPQHF. The CDR3, as DNA: TGTGCCACCAGTGCCGGACCGGGACAGGGGAGACCATATAGCAATCAGCCCCAGCATTTT.